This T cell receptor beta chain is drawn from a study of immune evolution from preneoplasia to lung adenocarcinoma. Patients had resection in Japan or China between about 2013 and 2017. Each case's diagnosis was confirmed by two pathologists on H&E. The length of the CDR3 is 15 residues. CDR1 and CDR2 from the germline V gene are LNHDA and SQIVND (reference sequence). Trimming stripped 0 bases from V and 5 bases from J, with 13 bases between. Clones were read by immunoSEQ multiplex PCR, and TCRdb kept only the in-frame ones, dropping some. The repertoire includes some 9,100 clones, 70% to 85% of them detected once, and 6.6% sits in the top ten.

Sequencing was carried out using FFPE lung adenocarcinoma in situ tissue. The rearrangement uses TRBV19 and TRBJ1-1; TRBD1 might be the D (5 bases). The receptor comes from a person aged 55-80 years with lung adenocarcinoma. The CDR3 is CASSIDTGGTTEAFF. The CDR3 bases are TGTGCCAGTAGTATAGATACCGGTGGGACTACTGAAGCTTTCTTT. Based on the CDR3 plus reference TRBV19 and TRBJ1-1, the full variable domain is DGGITQSPKYLFRKEGQNVTLSCEQNLNHDAMYWYRQDPGQGLRLIYYSQIVNDFQKGDIAEGYSVSREKKESFPLTVTSAQKNPTAFYLCASSIDTGGTTEAFFGQGTRLTVV.